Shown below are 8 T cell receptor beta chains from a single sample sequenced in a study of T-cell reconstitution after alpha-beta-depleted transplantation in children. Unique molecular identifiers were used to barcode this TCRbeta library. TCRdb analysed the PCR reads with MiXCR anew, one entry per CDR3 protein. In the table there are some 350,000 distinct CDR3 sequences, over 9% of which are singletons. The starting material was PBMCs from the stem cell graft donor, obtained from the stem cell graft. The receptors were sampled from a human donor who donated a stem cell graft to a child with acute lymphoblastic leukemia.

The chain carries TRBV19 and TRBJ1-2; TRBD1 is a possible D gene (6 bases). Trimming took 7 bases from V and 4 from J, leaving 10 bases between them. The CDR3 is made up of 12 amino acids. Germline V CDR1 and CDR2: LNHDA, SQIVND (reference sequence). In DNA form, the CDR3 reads TGTGCCAGTATAGGACAGACCTATGGCTACACCTTC. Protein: CASIGQTYGYTF.

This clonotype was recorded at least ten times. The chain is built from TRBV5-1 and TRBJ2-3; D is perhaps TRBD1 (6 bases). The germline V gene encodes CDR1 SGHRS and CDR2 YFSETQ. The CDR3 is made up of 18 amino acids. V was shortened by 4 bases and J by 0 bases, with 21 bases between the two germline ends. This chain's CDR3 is CASSRSTGFRDSTDTQYF. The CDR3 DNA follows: TGCGCCAGCAGCCGATCCACAGGGTTCCGAGATAGCACAGATACGCAGTATTTT. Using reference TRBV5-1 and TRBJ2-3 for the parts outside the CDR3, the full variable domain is KAGVTQTPRYLIKTRGQQVTLSCSPISGHRSVSWYQQTPGQGLQFLFEYFSETQRNKGNFPGRFSGRQFSNSRSEMNVSTLELGDSALYLCASSRSTGFRDSTDTQYFGPGTRLTVL.

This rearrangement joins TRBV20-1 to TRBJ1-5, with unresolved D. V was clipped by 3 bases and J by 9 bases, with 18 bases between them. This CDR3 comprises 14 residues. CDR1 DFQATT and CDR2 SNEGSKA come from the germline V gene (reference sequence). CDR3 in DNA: TGCAGTGCTAGGGGCGTAGACCCAGGTGGGCCCCAGCATTTT. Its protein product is CSARGVDPGGPQHF.

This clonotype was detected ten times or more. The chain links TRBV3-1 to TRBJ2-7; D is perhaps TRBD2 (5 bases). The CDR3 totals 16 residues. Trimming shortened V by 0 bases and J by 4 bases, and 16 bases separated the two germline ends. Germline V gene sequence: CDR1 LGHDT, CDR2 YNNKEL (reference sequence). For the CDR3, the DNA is TGTGCCAGCAGCCAAGAACTAGAAGTGCTCGGTTACGAGCAGTACTTC. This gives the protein CASSQELEVLGYEQYF.

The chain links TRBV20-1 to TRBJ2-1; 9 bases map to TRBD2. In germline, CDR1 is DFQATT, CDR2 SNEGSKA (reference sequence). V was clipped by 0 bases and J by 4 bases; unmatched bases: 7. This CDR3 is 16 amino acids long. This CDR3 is CSARDLASGDYNEQFF. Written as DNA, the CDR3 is TGCAGTGCTAGAGATTTGGCTAGCGGGGATTACAATGAGCAGTTCTTC.

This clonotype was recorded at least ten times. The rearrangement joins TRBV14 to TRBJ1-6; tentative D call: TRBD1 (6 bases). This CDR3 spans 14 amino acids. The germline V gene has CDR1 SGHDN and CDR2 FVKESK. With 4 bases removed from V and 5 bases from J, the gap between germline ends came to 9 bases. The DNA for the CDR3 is TGTGCCAGCAGCCGTGGGGGCAATAATTCACCCCTCCACTTT. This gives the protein CASSRGGNNSPLHF.

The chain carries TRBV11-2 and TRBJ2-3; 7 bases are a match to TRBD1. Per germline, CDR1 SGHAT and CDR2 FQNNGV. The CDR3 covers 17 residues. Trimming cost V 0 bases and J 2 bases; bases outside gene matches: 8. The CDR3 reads CASSLDLDRVYTDTQYF. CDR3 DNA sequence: TGTGCCAGCAGCTTAGACCTAGACAGGGTCTACACAGATACGCAGTATTTT.

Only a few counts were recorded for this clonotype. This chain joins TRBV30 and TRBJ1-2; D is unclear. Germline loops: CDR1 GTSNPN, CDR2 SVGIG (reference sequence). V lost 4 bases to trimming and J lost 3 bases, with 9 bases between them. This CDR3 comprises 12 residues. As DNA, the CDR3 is TGTGCCTGGATGACCGATTACTATGGCTACACCTTC. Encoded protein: CAWMTDYYGYTF.